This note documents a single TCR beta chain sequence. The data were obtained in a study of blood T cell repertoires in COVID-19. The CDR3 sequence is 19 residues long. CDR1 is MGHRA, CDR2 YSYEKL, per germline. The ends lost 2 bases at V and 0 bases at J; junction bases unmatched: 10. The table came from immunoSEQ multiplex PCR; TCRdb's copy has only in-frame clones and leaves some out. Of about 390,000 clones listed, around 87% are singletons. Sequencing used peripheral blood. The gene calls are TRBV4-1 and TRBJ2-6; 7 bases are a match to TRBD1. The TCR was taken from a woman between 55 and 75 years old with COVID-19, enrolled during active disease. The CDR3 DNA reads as TGCGCCAGCAGCCAATACACAGGGGCCGAACTCTCTGGGGCCAACGTCCTGACTTTC. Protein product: CASSQYTGAELSGANVLTF.